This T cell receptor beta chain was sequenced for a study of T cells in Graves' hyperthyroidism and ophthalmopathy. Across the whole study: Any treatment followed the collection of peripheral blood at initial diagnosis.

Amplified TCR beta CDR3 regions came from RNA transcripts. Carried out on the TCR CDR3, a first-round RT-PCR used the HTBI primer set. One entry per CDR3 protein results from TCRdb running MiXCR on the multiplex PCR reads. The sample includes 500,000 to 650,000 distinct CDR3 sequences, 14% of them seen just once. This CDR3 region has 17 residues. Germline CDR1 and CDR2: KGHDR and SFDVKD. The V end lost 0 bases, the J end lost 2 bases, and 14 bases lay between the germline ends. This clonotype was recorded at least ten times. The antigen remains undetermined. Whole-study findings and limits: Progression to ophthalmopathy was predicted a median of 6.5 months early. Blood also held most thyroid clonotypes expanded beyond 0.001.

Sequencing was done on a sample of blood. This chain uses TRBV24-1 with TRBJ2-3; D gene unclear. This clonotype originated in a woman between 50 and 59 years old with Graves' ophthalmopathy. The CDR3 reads CATSDLGGPPHTDTQYF. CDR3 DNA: TGTGCCACCAGTGATTTGGGCGGACCACCACACACAGATACGCAGTATTTT.